Below are 22 T cell receptor beta chains sequenced from a single sample in a study of blood T cell repertoires in COVID-19. The repertoire was sequenced with immunoSEQ multiplex PCR; TCRdb's copy has only in-frame clones and lacks some. The data show under 75,000 clones, 85% to 95% seen once. The sequencing sample was made of peripheral blood. These receptors came from a man in his forties or fifties with active COVID-19.

The CDR3 here is CASSYVGFSGANVLTF. CDR3 nucleotide sequence: TGTGCCAGCAGTTACGTGGGCTTTTCTGGGGCCAACGTCCTGACTTTC. The chain couples TRBV6-5 to TRBJ2-6, with D unresolved. The CDR3 sequence is 16 residues long. V was pared by 2 bases and J by 1 base, with 9 bases between. Per germline, CDR1 MNHEY and CDR2 SVGAGI.

The CDR3 spells CASSMGQGGNTEAFF. The CDR3 nucleotides read TGTGCCAGTAGCATGGGACAGGGGGGTAACACTGAAGCTTTCTTT. V and J are TRBV19 and TRBJ1-1, with 11 bases matching TRBD1. This CDR3 is built from 15 residues. J lost 2 bases, V lost 6 bases, and 5 bases had no gene match. CDR1 is LNHDA and CDR2 is SQIVND in the germline V gene (reference sequence).

The gene calls are TRBV2 and TRBJ1-2; 8 bases map to TRBD1. CDR1 is SNHLY and CDR2 is FYNNEI in the germline V gene. The length of the CDR3 is 16 residues. V dropped 9 bases and J dropped 0; count of bases not matched to a gene: 12. The CDR3 region is CARLLTGDSPNYGYTF. The CDR3 DNA follows: TGTGCCAGACTCCTGACAGGGGACAGCCCTAACTATGGCTACACCTTC.

The chain carries TRBV5-1 and TRBJ2-7, with D possibly matching TRBD1 (7 bases). V shed 7 bases and J shed 3 bases, with 26 bases lying between them. The CDR3 has 17 residues. Germline V gene data show CDR1 as SGHRS and CDR2 as YFSETQ. The CDR3 sequence: CASEIDRAGQSLYEQYF. CDR3 nucleotide sequence: TGCGCCAGCGAAATCGACCGGGCGGGACAGAGCCTCTACGAGCAGTACTTC.

In this sample, this clone turned up once. The chain carries TRBV15 and TRBJ2-4, with 8 bases fitting TRBD2. CDR1 and CDR2 from the germline V gene are LNHNV and YYDKDF (reference sequence). The V and J ends lost 6 bases and 4 bases, in that order; junction bases with no gene match: 20. CDR3 length: 19 residues. The CDR3 spells CATRLTGPWGSGDKNIQYF. CDR3 DNA sequence: TGTGCCACCAGACTGACTGGACCCTGGGGTAGCGGGGATAAAAACATTCAGTACTTC.

Concerning this clone: The junction does not match germline at one end; this may be a read error. The chain links TRBV5-1 to TRBJ1-2; a possible D gene is TRBD1 (5 bases). CDR1 is SGHRS, CDR2 YFSETQ, per germline. The length of the CDR3 is 15 residues. CDR3 residues: CASSLEGLGGDGYTF. The CDR3 DNA is TGCGCCAGCAGCTTGGAAGGTTTGGGGGGAGATGGCTATACCTTC. The variable domain in full, completed from reference TRBV5-1 and TRBJ1-2, reads KAGVTQTPRYLIKTRGQQVTLSCSPISGHRSVSWYQQTPGQGLQFLFEYFSETQRNKGNFPGRFSGRQFSNSRSEMNVSTLELGDSALYLCASSLEGLGGDGYTFGSGTRLTVV.

V usage is TRBV7-7 and J usage is TRBJ2-2; tentative D call: TRBD2 (5 bases). Germline values: CDR1 SSHAT, CDR2 FNYEAQ (reference sequence). This CDR3 has 15 residues. The V and J ends lost 1 base and 2 bases respectively, with 8 bases between them. CDR3 sequence: CASSLGGSNTGELFF. The CDR3 DNA reads TGTGCCAGCAGCTTAGGTGGGAGTAACACCGGGGAGCTGTTTTTT.

The chain carries TRBV23-1 and TRBJ2-5, with 8 positions matching TRBD1. TRBV23-1 is noted as an ORF with a role that remains uncertain. The CDR3 is made up of 14 amino acids. The V and J ends lost 2 bases and 4 bases, in that order; junction bases with no gene match: 3. The CDR3 loop is CASSQGTGGETQYF. The CDR3 nucleotides read TGCGCCAGCAGTCAAGGAACAGGGGGAGAGACCCAGTACTTC.

The J gene is TRBJ2-7, the V gene TRBV2; possibly TRBD2 for D (5 bases). The CDR3 covers 14 residues. Trimming pared 6 bases from V and 2 bases from J, leaving 14 bases between. Germline V gene lookup returns CDR1 SNHLY and CDR2 FYNNEI. This CDR3 reads CASRPNGLAYEQYF. CDR3 bases: TGTGCCAGCAGACCAAACGGACTGGCCTACGAGCAGTACTTC. Drawing the rest from reference TRBV2 and TRBJ2-7, the complete variable domain is EPEVTQTPSHQVTQMGQEVILRCVPISNHLYFYWYRQILGQKVEFLVSFYNNEISEKSEIFDDQFSVERPDGSNFTLKIRSTKLEDSAMYFCASRPNGLAYEQYFGPGTRLTVT.

This chain connects TRBV7-9 to TRBJ1-1, with 7 bases lining up with TRBD1. V lost 5 bases, J lost 4 bases, and 10 bases stayed unmatched. Germline values: CDR1 SEHNR, CDR2 FQNEAQ (reference sequence). The CDR3 loop spans 15 amino acids. The CDR3: CASSQGQRYGTEAFF. In nucleotides, the CDR3 is TGTGCCAGCAGCCAGGGACAGCGGTATGGCACTGAAGCTTTCTTT.

V usage is TRBV2 and J usage is TRBJ1-3; weak D call: TRBD1 (6 bases). Trimming took 6 bases from V and 0 from J, leaving 12 bases between them. The CDR3 loop spans 15 amino acids. Germline V lookup: CDR1 SNHLY, CDR2 FYNNEI. The CDR3 DNA sequence: TGTGCCAGCAGCGCGGACAGATCCTCTGGAAACACCATATATTTT. This translates into CASSADRSSGNTIYF.

The chain links TRBV5-4 to TRBJ2-3, with 10 bases aligning to TRBD1. The CDR3 extends over 16 amino acids. Losses at the gene ends were 4 bases for V and 3 bases for J; bases not matched to a gene: 8. Germline assignment: CDR1 SGHNT and CDR2 YYREEE (reference sequence). The CDR3 region has the DNA TGTGCCAGCAGCCCCGAGGGGGGACAGGGGACAGATACGCAGTATTTT. It is translated as CASSPEGGQGTDTQYF.

The V gene is TRBV6-1, the J gene TRBJ2-1; tentative D call: TRBD2 (6 bases). Germline CDR1 reads MNHNS; CDR2 reads SASEGT. This CDR3 contains 15 residues. V gave up 1 base and J gave up 2 bases, with 9 bases separating them. CDR3 amino acids: CASSEVGGAYNEQFF. CDR3 coding DNA: TGTGCCAGCAGTGAAGTGGGGGGAGCCTACAATGAGCAGTTCTTC.

This chain uses TRBV28 with TRBJ2-7; tentatively, D is TRBD2 (5 bases). Germline assignment: CDR1 MDHEN and CDR2 SYDVKM. V was trimmed by 5 bases and J by 7 bases, leaving 18 bases between them. CDR3 length: 14 amino acids. The CDR3: CASSPPSTTGEQYF. CDR3 in DNA: TGTGCCAGCAGTCCACCCTCAACAACGGGAGAGCAGTACTTC.

CDR3 in DNA: TGTGCCAGCAGTTCTCCCTCAGGGGTGGGCGCAGATACGCAGTATTTT. It codes for CASSSPSGVGADTQYF. The chain employs TRBV28 and TRBJ2-3, with D possibly being TRBD1 (6 bases). Germline assignment: CDR1 MDHEN and CDR2 SYDVKM. The length of the CDR3 is 16 residues. V was clipped by 4 bases and J by 4 bases, with 18 bases between them.

The chain links TRBV30 to TRBJ1-2; maybe TRBD1 (6 bases). Trimming took off 4 bases at V and 4 bases at J, with 13 bases between the two ends. The CDR3 length is 13 residues. CDR1 and CDR2 from the germline V gene are GTSNPN and SVGIG (reference sequence). CDR3 DNA sequence: TGTGCCTGGATCCGTCAGGGGAGCTATGGCTACACCTTC. Protein product: CAWIRQGSYGYTF.

A word on this clone: The junction does not match germline at one end; this may be a read error. The chain links TRBV11-2 to TRBJ2-3, with D uncertain. CDR1 is SGHAT and CDR2 is FQNNGV in the germline V gene. The CDR3 has 13 amino acids. The CDR3 is CASSVDNTDTQYF. As DNA, the CDR3 is TGTGCCAGCAGCGTAGACAACACAGATACGCAGTATTTT.

The chain combines TRBV29-1 with TRBJ2-6; 7 bases are shared with TRBD1. The J segment lost 3 bases and the V segment lost 4 bases, leaving 6 bases of the junction unmatched. This CDR3 comprises 15 residues. CDR1 is SQVTM and CDR2 is ANQGSEA in the germline V gene. CDR3 DNA: TGCAGCGTTGCGTTCAGGGGGAATGGGGCCAACGTCCTGACTTTC. This translates into CSVAFRGNGANVLTF.

The chain recombines TRBV3-1 (or the pseudogene TRBV3-2) with TRBJ1-1; D ambiguous. The CDR3 is made up of 13 amino acids. Germline lookup yields CDR1 LGHDT and CDR2 YNNKEL (reference sequence). Trimming removed 1 base at V and 1 base at J, with 4 bases between. CDR3 loop: CASSQAWNTEAFF. In DNA form, the CDR3 reads TGTGCCAGCAGCCAAGCCTGGAACACTGAAGCTTTCTTT.

The gene calls are TRBV2 and TRBJ1-1; no definite D call. Trimming removed 8 bases from V and 1 base from J, with 11 bases in between. The CDR3 runs 13 residues. In germline, CDR1 is SNHLY, CDR2 FYNNEI. DNA for the CDR3: TGTGCCAGCTTGTGGTCAGAGAACACTGAAGCTTTCTTT. Protein sequence: CASLWSENTEAFF. The full variable domain, with the rest looked up from reference TRBV2 and TRBJ1-1, is EPEVTQTPSHQVTQMGQEVILRCVPISNHLYFYWYRQILGQKVEFLVSFYNNEISEKSEIFDDQFSVERPDGSNFTLKIRSTKLEDSAMYFCASLWSENTEAFFGQGTRLTVV.

The gene calls are TRBV3-1 (or the pseudogene TRBV3-2) and TRBJ2-1; D ambiguous. The CDR3 has 13 residues. The germline V and J ends were trimmed by 0 bases and 9 bases, with 9 bases remaining between them. CDR1 is LGHDT and CDR2 is YNNKEL in the germline V gene (reference sequence). The CDR3 DNA reads as TGTGCCAGCAGCCAAGATCCCCTGCGTGAGCAGTTCTTC. Translated: CASSQDPLREQFF.

This chain connects TRBV6-5 to TRBJ1-5, with unresolved D. Germline loops: CDR1 MNHEY, CDR2 SVGAGI. V lost 2 bases, J lost 3 bases, and 11 bases lay in between. This CDR3 is 15 amino acids long. CDR3 DNA sequence: TGTGCCAGCAGTTACGGGCCAGGATTCAATCAGCCCCAGCATTTT. As protein: CASSYGPGFNQPQHF.